Shown below are 28 T cell receptor beta chains from a single sample sequenced in a study of cytomegalovirus exposure and HLA in healthy donors. Primers: 60 Vbeta forward and 13 Jbeta reverse. This table comes from immunoSEQ multiplex PCR, and its TCRdb copy is limited to in-frame clones, with some not included. This sample has about 140,000 clones; over 70% occur once, and the top ten carry approximately 2%. The sample comprised PBMCs. The receptor set was obtained from a young man in good health and CMV-seronegative.

The V gene is TRBV19, the J gene TRBJ2-2; 9 nucleotides align to TRBD2. CDR3 size: 17 residues. Germline loops: CDR1 LNHDA, CDR2 SQIVND (reference sequence). Trimming cost V 3 bases and J 5 bases; bases outside gene matches: 10. The CDR3: CASSMGRLAGRTGELFF. The CDR3 coding sequence is TGTGCCAGTAGTATGGGTAGGCTAGCGGGACGGACCGGGGAGCTGTTTTTT.

This clone was observed a single time. The V gene is TRBV7-9, the J gene TRBJ2-4, with TRBD1 matching over 7 bases. Germline lookup yields CDR1 SEHNR and CDR2 FQNEAQ (reference sequence). The trim removed 1 base at V and 0 bases at J, leaving 9 bases unmatched. There are 18 residues in the CDR3. CDR3 sequence (DNA): TGTGCCAGCAGCTTAGTAAAGGGACAGTCTCTAGCCAAAAACATTCAGTACTTC. This translates into CASSLVKGQSLAKNIQYF.

CDR3 coding DNA: TGCGCCAGCAGCCCCCTAAAGGGGCAGGAGGGGCCCTACGAGCAGTACTTC. Its protein product is CASSPLKGQEGPYEQYF. The chain recombines TRBV4-3 with TRBJ2-7; D is possibly TRBD2 (6 bases). V shed 4 bases and J shed 2 bases, with 21 bases lying between them. The CDR3 covers 17 residues. Looked up from germline, CDR1 is LGHNA and CDR2 is YSLEER.

There are a few counts of this clone. The chain couples TRBV5-1 to TRBJ2-5; 8 bases line up with TRBD1. The DNA end is a closer match to TRBJ2-7, so the J assignment may be wrong. CDR1 and CDR2 (germline): SGHRS, YFSETQ. The CDR3 runs to 14 residues. CDR3 sequence reads: CASSFPDRVDEQYF. For the CDR3, the DNA is TGCGCCAGCAGCTTCCCGGACAGGGTGGACGAGCAGTACTTC.

The sample holds a few counts of this clone. V usage is TRBV5-4 and J usage is TRBJ1-1; the D gene is possibly TRBD1 (6 bases). The CDR3 runs 14 residues. Germline-derived CDR1 and CDR2 are SGHNT and YYREEE (reference sequence). V gave up 4 bases and J gave up 0 bases, with 10 bases separating them. The CDR3 loop reads CASSRDNMNTEAFF. CDR3 nucleotide sequence: TGTGCCAGCAGCAGGGACAACATGAACACTGAAGCTTTCTTT.

This clone has only one observation. The J gene is TRBJ2-7, the V gene TRBV14; 8 nucleotides match TRBD2. The CDR3 length is 14 residues. J gave up 5 bases and V 2 bases, and 5 bases lay outside the gene matches. CDR1 is SGHDN, CDR2 FVKESK, per germline. The CDR3 spells CASSQLGSGNEQYF. CDR3 bases: TGTGCCAGCAGCCAACTAGGTAGCGGGAACGAGCAGTACTTC.

The chain combines TRBV13 with TRBJ2-7; the D gene is possibly TRBD2 (7 bases). Germline values: CDR1 PRHDT, CDR2 FYEKMQ (reference sequence). V lost 6 bases and J lost 6, with 15 bases in between. CDR3 length: 13 residues. CDR3 nucleotide sequence: TGTGCCAGCAGTCGAGAGGGGGGGCGCGAGCAGTACTTC. Translated, it gives CASSREGGREQYF.

V gene TRBV5-1 combines with J gene TRBJ2-1; TRBD2 agrees at 11 bases. This CDR3 spans 15 amino acids. J gave up 4 bases and V 5 bases, and 5 bases lay outside the gene matches. Germline-derived CDR1 and CDR2 are SGHRS and YFSETQ. CDR3 region: CASSSTSGDYNEQFF. The CDR3 coding sequence is TGCGCCAGCAGTTCGACTAGCGGGGATTACAATGAGCAGTTCTTC.

The chain couples TRBV15 to TRBJ1-1; D gene ambiguous. The CDR3 consists of 13 residues. Trimming shortened V by 4 bases and J by 2 bases, and 8 bases separated the two germline ends. The V gene's germline CDR1 is LNHNV and CDR2 YYDKDF (reference sequence). The chain's CDR3 is CATSKKLNTEAFF. The CDR3 nucleotides read TGTGCCACCAGCAAGAAACTCAACACTGAAGCTTTCTTT.

CDR3 residues: CASSLKSGSTDTQYF. DNA of the CDR3: TGCGCCAGCAGCTTAAAAAGCGGGAGTACAGATACGCAGTATTTT. This sequence joins TRBV5-1 and TRBJ2-3; 8 nucleotides line up with TRBD2. Trimming removed 2 bases from V and 3 bases from J; junction bases left unmatched: 5. Germline CDR1 is SGHRS and CDR2 is YFSETQ. This CDR3 is built from 15 residues.

This sequence joins TRBV6-5 and TRBJ2-1; TRBD2 is a possible D gene (7 bases). Germline lookup yields CDR1 MNHEY and CDR2 SVGAGI. The CDR3 loop spans 14 amino acids. Trimming removed 8 bases at V and 4 bases at J, with 15 bases between. The CDR3 coding sequence is TGTGCCAGCGGGTCACAGGGAGGGTACAATGAGCAGTTCTTC. Its protein product is CASGSQGGYNEQFF.

The V gene is TRBV6-6, the J gene TRBJ2-5; D may be TRBD2 (6 bases). V lost 0 bases to trimming and J lost 3 bases, with 11 bases between them. CDR1 is MNHNY and CDR2 is SVGAGI in the germline V gene (reference sequence). The CDR3 spans 15 residues. The CDR3 sequence: CASSYSAGIEETQYF. As DNA, the CDR3 is TGTGCCAGCAGTTACTCGGCGGGGATTGAAGAGACCCAGTACTTC.

This chain's CDR3 is CASSPRGGDEKLFF. The CDR3 DNA reads as TGTGCCAGCAGCCCAAGGGGGGGGGACGAAAAACTGTTTTTT. This rearrangement joins TRBV5-4 to TRBJ1-4; D is possibly TRBD1 (6 bases). The CDR3 is made up of 14 amino acids. V was pared by 4 bases and J by 8 bases, with 15 bases between. The V gene's germline CDR1 is SGHNT and CDR2 YYREEE (reference sequence).

The gene calls are TRBV28 and TRBJ1-5; D is undetermined. The CDR3 consists of 16 residues. The germline V gene encodes CDR1 MDHEN and CDR2 SYDVKM. Trimming cost V 3 bases and J 2 bases, with 14 bases left between them. Here the CDR3 DNA reads TGTGCCAGCAGTTTCATCCGGGGTGGGGGCAATCAGCCCCAGCATTTT. Its protein is CASSFIRGGGNQPQHF.

This clone was observed a single time. The genes are TRBV30 and TRBJ2-7; a possible D gene is TRBD1 (5 bases). This CDR3 is built from 11 residues. Germline CDR1 reads GTSNPN; CDR2 reads SVGIG (reference sequence). V dropped 0 bases and J dropped 9 bases, with 9 bases sitting between them. The CDR3 DNA sequence: TGTGCCTGGAGTGTATGGCAGGGGCAGTACTTC. This codes for CAWSVWQGQYF.

The genes are TRBV6-1 and TRBJ1-5; D is ambiguous. Deletions cut 3 bases from V and 0 bases from J, with 6 bases between. The germline V gene has CDR1 MNHNS and CDR2 SASEGT. The CDR3 is made up of 14 amino acids. This CDR3 reads CASSDIYSNQPQHF. For the CDR3, the DNA is TGTGCCAGCAGTGATATTTATAGCAATCAGCCCCAGCATTTT.

The V gene is TRBV21-1, the J gene TRBJ2-1; no check of the table's D call, TRBD1, against the DNA was made. TRBV21-1 is listed as a pseudogene. The length of the CDR3 is 11 residues. CDR3: CARGSYNEQFF. Here the CDR3 DNA reads TGTGCCAGGGGCAGCTACAATGAGCAGTTCTTC.

This chain connects TRBV19 to TRBJ2-5, with 7 bases lining up with TRBD1. Germline V gene sequence: CDR1 LNHDA, CDR2 SQIVND (reference sequence). The CDR3 contains 13 residues. V shed 5 bases, J shed 2 bases, and the junction held 2 bases outside the gene matches. The DNA of the CDR3 is TGTGCCAGTAGTGAGGGACAGCAAGAGACCCAGTACTTC. This translates into CASSEGQQETQYF.

This clone was detected only a few times. J is TRBJ1-1 and V is TRBV6-5, with D maybe TRBD1 (5 bases). V lost 5 bases and J 3 bases, leaving 13 bases between the germline ends. The CDR3 has 14 residues. Germline CDR1 and CDR2: MNHEY and SVGAGI. CDR3 region: CASSDNRNHTEAFF. In DNA, the CDR3 is TGTGCCAGCAGTGATAACAGGAACCACACTGAAGCTTTCTTT.

The chain has TRBV5-4 and TRBJ2-7; the match to TRBD2 covers 13 bases. The CDR3 is 16 residues long. The junction had 7 bases not matched to a gene; V was cut back by 0 bases and J by 7 bases. Per the germline V gene, CDR1 is SGHNT and CDR2 is YYREEE (reference sequence). This chain's CDR3 is CASSLATSGRASEQYF. The CDR3 DNA follows: TGTGCCAGCAGCTTGGCCACTAGCGGGAGGGCAAGTGAGCAGTACTTC.

This chain connects TRBV5-1 to TRBJ2-1; 7 positions agree with TRBD2. Losses at the gene ends were 0 bases for V and 5 bases for J; bases not matched to a gene: 2. Germline CDR1 is SGHRS and CDR2 is YFSETQ. The CDR3 contains 14 residues. The CDR3 reads CASSLGLADNEQFF. The DNA of the CDR3 is TGCGCCAGCAGCTTGGGGCTAGCGGACAATGAGCAGTTCTTC. Complete variable domain (other parts from reference TRBV5-1 and TRBJ2-1): KAGVTQTPRYLIKTRGQQVTLSCSPISGHRSVSWYQQTPGQGLQFLFEYFSETQRNKGNFPGRFSGRQFSNSRSEMNVSTLELGDSALYLCASSLGLADNEQFFGPGTRLTVL.

V is TRBV28 and J is TRBJ1-2; weak D call: TRBD1 (6 bases). The CDR3 is 15 residues long. Deletions cut 4 bases from V and 6 bases from J, with 18 bases between. Germline V lookup: CDR1 MDHEN, CDR2 SYDVKM. As DNA, the CDR3 is TGTGCCAGCAGTTCCCCCCGGGGGGCGGAAGATGGCTACACCTTC. This gives the protein CASSSPRGAEDGYTF.

In its sample, this clone was seen a few times. This chain links TRBV9 with TRBJ2-6; TRBD1 is a possible D gene (5 bases). The V gene lost 4 bases and the J gene lost 0 bases, with 11 bases spanning the gap. Per the germline V gene, CDR1 is SGDLS and CDR2 is YYNGEE. CDR3 size: 16 residues. CDR3 in amino acids: CASSPDRGSGANVLTF. In DNA, the CDR3 is TGTGCCAGCAGCCCAGACAGAGGCTCTGGGGCCAACGTCCTGACTTTC.

J is TRBJ1-2 and V is TRBV4-1; D unclear. The CDR3 length is 18 residues. V lost 1 base to trimming and J lost 2 bases, with 20 bases between them. Germline CDR1 MGHRA, CDR2 YSYEKL. The CDR3 region has the DNA TGCGCCAGCAGCCAAGTGTGGCAGAAGACTGGGTTAAACTATGGCTACACCTTC. Protein sequence: CASSQVWQKTGLNYGYTF.

This clone came up once. The chain uses TRBV11-2 and TRBJ2-7, with D possibly TRBD1 on 6 matching bases. CDR3 size: 14 residues. Between the trimmed V and J ends, which lost 6 bases and 3 bases, there was a span of 15 bases. Germline values: CDR1 SGHAT, CDR2 FQNNGV. CDR3 DNA sequence: TGTGCCAGCAGGGATGGGGGCAGGGACTACGAGCAGTACTTC. Protein: CASRDGGRDYEQYF.

The chain carries TRBV15 and TRBJ2-7; 7 nucleotides align to TRBD1. Germline V gives CDR1 LNHNV, CDR2 YYDKDF (reference sequence). With V trimmed by 1 base and J by 3 bases, 9 bases remained unmatched. The CDR3 loop spans 16 amino acids. The CDR3 sequence is CATSRVIGTEFYEQYF. CDR3 DNA: TGTGCCACCAGCAGAGTCATAGGGACAGAATTCTACGAGCAGTACTTC.

The chain combines TRBV27 with TRBJ1-1; 8 bases agree with TRBD1. Germline lookup yields CDR1 MNHEY and CDR2 SMNVEV (reference sequence). There are 15 residues in the CDR3. The J segment lost 6 bases and the V segment lost 4 bases, leaving 10 bases of the junction unmatched. CDR3 sequence: CASSWGQDGTAEAFF. Here the CDR3 DNA reads TGTGCCAGCAGTTGGGGACAGGACGGGACGGCTGAAGCTTTCTTT.

This clone occurred a few times. This rearrangement joins TRBV7-9 to TRBJ2-2; 7 bases match TRBD1. This CDR3 is built from 14 residues. With V trimmed by 6 bases and J by 5 bases, 6 bases remained unmatched. Germline V gene lookup returns CDR1 SEHNR and CDR2 FQNEAQ (reference sequence). The CDR3 DNA reads as TGTGCCAGCAGGACAGGGTCTGGGACCGGGGAGCTGTTTTTT. This translates into CASRTGSGTGELFF.